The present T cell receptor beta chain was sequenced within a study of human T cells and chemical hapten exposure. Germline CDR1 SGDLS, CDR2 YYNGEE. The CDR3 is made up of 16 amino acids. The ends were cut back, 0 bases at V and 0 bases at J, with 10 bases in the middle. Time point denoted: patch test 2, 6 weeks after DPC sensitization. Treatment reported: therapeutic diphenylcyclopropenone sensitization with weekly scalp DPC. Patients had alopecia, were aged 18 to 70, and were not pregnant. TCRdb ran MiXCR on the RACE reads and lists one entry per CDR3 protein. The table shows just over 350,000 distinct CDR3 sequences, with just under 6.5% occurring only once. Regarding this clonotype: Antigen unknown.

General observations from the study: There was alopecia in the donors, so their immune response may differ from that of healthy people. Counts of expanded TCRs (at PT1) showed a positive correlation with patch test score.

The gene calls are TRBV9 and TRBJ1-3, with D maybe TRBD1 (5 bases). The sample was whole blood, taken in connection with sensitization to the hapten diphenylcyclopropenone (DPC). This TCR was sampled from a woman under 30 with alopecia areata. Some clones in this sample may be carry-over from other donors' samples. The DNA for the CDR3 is TGTGCCAGCAGCGTAGACAGGAAGAGCTCTGGAAACACCATATATTTT. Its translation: CASSVDRKSSGNTIYF.